This TCR beta chain originates from a study of T cell responses to AZD1222 COVID-19 vaccine. Using immunoSEQ multiplex PCR, the repertoire was profiled, and TCRdb retains in-frame clones only, with some absent. The table records roughly 77,000 clones, around nine tenths of them present only once. Second-dose intervals of approximately 4 or approximately 12 weeks were pooled. This sequence originates from an adult who received the AZD1222 COVID-19 vaccine. The specimen comprised peripheral blood, sampled 28 days after the second AZD1222 dose.

In DNA form, the CDR3 reads TGTGCCAGCAGTTTTATCCGCAGCGAGCAGTACTTC. Translation: CASSFIRSEQYF. This chain connects TRBV7-2 to TRBJ2-7; D remains unclear. The length of the CDR3 is 12 residues. Germline assignment: CDR1 SGHTA and CDR2 FQGNSA. The V gene lost 6 bases and the J gene lost 6 bases, with 12 bases spanning the gap.